This TCR beta chain was retrieved from a study of T cell responses to AZD1222 COVID-19 vaccine. Assay used: immunoSEQ multiplex PCR; TCRdb lists only in-frame clones, some missing. The sample lists over 55,000 clones, 65% to 85% occurring once. In germline, CDR1 is LGHDT, CDR2 YNNKEL (reference sequence). V lost 0 bases and J 3 bases, leaving 8 bases between the germline ends. This CDR3 has 14 residues. A note on this clone: Its antigen is currently unknown.

Study results and caveats: Unmutated variant regions reportedly attract nearly half of all spike-specific TCRs.

The sequence was collected from an adult in good health. The rearrangement joins TRBV3-1 (or the pseudogene TRBV3-2) to TRBJ1-2; no clear D gene. Sequences were derived from peripheral blood, sampled on day 0 of AZD1222 vaccination. The CDR3 is CASSQERRHYGYTF. The CDR3 DNA is TGTGCCAGCAGCCAAGAACGCAGACACTATGGCTACACCTTC.